These 5 T cell receptor beta chains were sequenced from one sample in a study of T cells in Graves' hyperthyroidism and ophthalmopathy. Authors of the study amplified TCR beta CDR3 regions from RNA transcripts. The TCR CDR3 first-round RT-PCR relied on the HTBI primer set. MiXCR, run by TCRdb on the multiplex PCR reads, gives a single entry per CDR3 protein. The sample includes hundreds of thousands of distinct CDR3 sequences, approximately 40% of them seen just once. Sequencing used blood. Receptor source: a man aged 18 to 35 with Graves' hyperthyroidism.

This clonotype has a handful of counts. The genes are TRBV5-5 and TRBJ1-1, with a possible D match to TRBD1 (6 bases). V gave up 4 bases and J gave up 0 bases, with 19 bases separating them. The CDR3 is 17 amino acids. Germline V gives CDR1 SGHKS, CDR2 YYEKEE (reference sequence). The CDR3: CASSQVDGGLLNTEAFF. CDR3 nucleotides: TGTGCCAGCAGCCAAGTCGATGGGGGCTTGCTGAACACTGAAGCTTTCTTT.

This clonotype was observed at least ten times. The gene calls are TRBV6-5 and TRBJ2-7; D call uncertain. V was pared by 8 bases and J by 2 bases, with 7 bases between. This CDR3 is 11 amino acids long. Looked up from germline, CDR1 is MNHEY and CDR2 is SVGAGI. DNA of the CDR3: TGTGCCAGCCGGTCCCCCTACGAGCAGTACTTC. The encoded protein is CASRSPYEQYF.

The chain employs TRBV2 and TRBJ1-6, with a possible D match to TRBD1 (6 bases). V was clipped by 7 bases and J by 10 bases, with 11 bases between them. Germline V CDR1 and CDR2: SNHLY, FYNNEI. The CDR3 consists of 12 residues. The CDR3: CASMGALSPLHF. The CDR3 DNA is TGTGCCAGCATGGGGGCTCTCTCACCCCTCCACTTT.

This clonotype was observed a handful of times. This chain links TRBV7-9 with TRBJ2-7; 7 nucleotides agree with TRBD2. The germline V gene encodes CDR1 SEHNR and CDR2 FQNEAQ (reference sequence). The V and J ends lost 8 bases and 3 bases, in that order; junction bases with no gene match: 7. The CDR3 extends over 13 amino acids. As DNA, the CDR3 is TGTGCCAGCGACGGGGGAGGGGTCTACGAGCAGTACTTC. It translates to CASDGGGVYEQYF. Full variable domain (outside the CDR3, taken from reference TRBV7-9 and TRBJ2-7): DTGVSQNPRHKITKRGQNVTFRCDPISEHNRLYWYRQTLGQGPEFLTYFQNEAQLEKSRLLSDRFSAERPKGSFSTLEIQRTEQGDSAMYLCASDGGGVYEQYFGPGTRLTVT.

This clonotype was observed a few times. The chain joins TRBV7-6 to TRBJ2-7, with 7 bases aligning to TRBD1. Germline values: CDR1 SGHVS, CDR2 FNYEAQ. The CDR3 runs to 15 residues. V trimming: 2 bases; J trimming: 2 bases; junction bases outside the gene matches: 6. CDR3 bases: TGTGCCAGCAGCTTATGGGAAGACAGGGCCTACGAGCAGTACTTC. It codes for CASSLWEDRAYEQYF.